This entry lists 24 T cell receptor beta chains sequenced from one sample in a study of T cells in Graves' hyperthyroidism and ophthalmopathy. Amplification of TCR beta CDR3 regions used RNA as the template. HTBI primers drove first-round RT-PCR of the TCR CDR3. TCRdb reprocessed the multiplex PCR reads with MiXCR, giving one entry per CDR3 protein. This table has 380,000 or so distinct CDR3 sequences, around 14% appearing once. The sequenced sample consisted of blood. These receptors were collected from a woman between 25 and 40 years old with Graves' hyperthyroidism.

This clonotype has ten or more counts. This chain connects TRBV27 to TRBJ2-7; D is unresolved. The V and J ends lost 6 bases and 6 bases respectively, with 18 bases between them. The germline CDR1 and CDR2 sequences are MNHEY and SMNVEV (reference sequence). The CDR3 is 14 amino acids. CDR3 region: CASSLSLSFGEQYF. Written as DNA, the CDR3 is TGTGCCAGCAGCCTCAGTTTATCGTTTGGCGAGCAGTACTTC.

This clonotype was picked up many times. The chain uses TRBV24-1 and TRBJ2-2, with a tentative D call TRBD1 (5 bases). The CDR3 contains 14 residues. Germline lookup yields CDR1 KGHDR and CDR2 SFDVKD. V dropped 7 bases and J dropped 4 bases, with 12 bases sitting between them. DNA of the CDR3: TGTGCCACCAGAGGGGCCTCAGGCACCGGGGAGCTGTTTTTT. This sequence encodes CATRGASGTGELFF.

The table lists this clonotype with many counts. The J gene is TRBJ2-7, the V gene TRBV20-1, with 7 bases fitting TRBD2. The CDR3 spans 17 residues. The V segment lost 4 bases and the J segment 3 bases; nucleotides outside the gene matches: 18. CDR1 and CDR2 (germline): DFQATT, SNEGSKA (reference sequence). The CDR3 is CSAMPGLTIPISYEQYF. The CDR3 DNA follows: TGCAGTGCTATGCCGGGACTAACAATCCCCATTAGCTACGAGCAGTACTTC.

There are many counts of this clonotype. CDR3: CATSDVDGRSSTDTQYF. The CDR3 nucleotides read TGTGCCACCAGTGATGTGGACGGGCGGAGCTCCACAGATACGCAGTATTTT. The gene calls are TRBV24-1 and TRBJ2-3; D is uncertain. The germline V and J ends were trimmed by 3 bases and 2 bases, with 17 bases remaining between them. There are 17 residues in the CDR3. Germline CDR1 KGHDR, CDR2 SFDVKD.

This clonotype appeared many times. V gene TRBV10-3 combines with J gene TRBJ2-7, with no clear D. The germline gives CDR1 ENHRY, CDR2 SYGVKD. This CDR3 has 15 amino acids. V was clipped by 3 bases and J by 3 bases, with 15 bases between them. DNA of the CDR3: TGTGCCATCAGTGACGCGGCGAAGCGCAACTACGAGCAGTACTTC. This codes for CAISDAAKRNYEQYF.

This clonotype was counted a single time. The chain joins TRBV3-1 to TRBJ1-2; D call uncertain. Germline-derived CDR1 and CDR2 are LGHDT and YNNKEL (reference sequence). The length of the CDR3 is 15 residues. Trimming pared 1 base from V and 2 bases from J, leaving 11 bases between. The CDR3 nucleotides are TGTGCCAGCAGCCAAGTGAGGCGTCCCAACTATGGCTACACCTTC. As protein: CASSQVRRPNYGYTF.

This clonotype was seen at least ten times. The rearrangement links TRBV10-3 to TRBJ2-1; D is uncertain. The CDR3 has 15 residues. Germline CDR1 ENHRY, CDR2 SYGVKD. V lost 3 bases to trimming and J lost 6 bases, with 15 bases between them. The CDR3 loop is CAISDVSWDINEQFF. CDR3 in DNA: TGTGCCATCAGTGATGTTTCGTGGGATATCAATGAGCAGTTCTTC.

The chain carries TRBV20-1 and TRBJ2-3; D not certain. Trimming cost V 0 bases and J 3 bases, with 16 bases left between them. Per the germline V gene, CDR1 is DFQATT and CDR2 is SNEGSKA (reference sequence). This CDR3 is built from 16 residues. CDR3 protein: CSARDPNSMGTDTQYF. In DNA form, the CDR3 reads TGCAGTGCTAGAGATCCCAATTCAATGGGGACAGATACGCAGTATTTT.

This clonotype was observed a handful of times. This sequence may be a read error, since a much larger clone differs from it by one base. The V gene is TRBV28, the J gene TRBJ1-1; D is undetermined. Trimming took off 2 bases at V and 0 bases at J, with 7 bases between the two ends. The CDR3 extends over 14 amino acids. Germline values: CDR1 MDHEN, CDR2 SYDVKM. The CDR3 nucleotides read TGTGCCAGCAGTTTACTGCAGATGAACACTGAAGCTTTCTTT. Translated: CASSLLQMNTEAFF.

This clonotype was recorded at least ten times. This rearrangement joins TRBV5-1 to TRBJ2-1; either TRBD1 or TRBD2 may fit D (5 bases each). V lost 4 bases to trimming and J lost 5 bases, with 16 bases between them. The CDR3 covers 15 residues. CDR1 is SGHRS and CDR2 is YFSETQ in the germline V gene. The chain's CDR3 is CASSNDPGPDNEQFF. In DNA form, the CDR3 reads TGCGCCAGCAGCAATGACCCGGGGCCCGACAATGAGCAGTTCTTC.

This clonotype was observed a handful of times. The chain has TRBV7-9 and TRBJ2-2, with 7 bases lining up with TRBD1. V lost 5 bases and J lost 4; bases outside the gene matches: 7. The germline CDR1 and CDR2 sequences are SEHNR and FQNEAQ (reference sequence). The length of the CDR3 is 15 residues. The CDR3 protein is CASSPGTVSTGELFF. Here the CDR3 DNA reads TGTGCCAGCAGCCCCGGGACAGTGAGCACCGGGGAGCTGTTTTTT.

The chain carries TRBV7-9 and TRBJ1-2; D gene uncertain. Germline assignment: CDR1 SEHNR and CDR2 FQNEAQ (reference sequence). The germline V and J ends were trimmed by 3 bases and 1 base, with 9 bases remaining between them. This CDR3 contains 14 residues. The CDR3 region has the DNA TGTGCCAGCAGCTTCCTCGGACTTAACTATGGCTACACCTTC. Its translation: CASSFLGLNYGYTF.

This clonotype showed up many times. The DNA of the CDR3 is TGTGCCAGCAGCTTTAGTCCGCGGTCAGCTCAAGAGACCCAGTACTTC. It translates to CASSFSPRSAQETQYF. The chain uses TRBV7-9 and TRBJ2-5; D gene uncertain. Germline V lookup: CDR1 SEHNR, CDR2 FQNEAQ (reference sequence). The CDR3 is 16 amino acids. Trimming pared 3 bases from V and 2 bases from J, leaving 16 bases between. The full variable domain, completed using reference TRBV7-9 and TRBJ2-5, is DTGVSQNPRHKITKRGQNVTFRCDPISEHNRLYWYRQTLGQGPEFLTYFQNEAQLEKSRLLSDRFSAERPKGSFSTLEIQRTEQGDSAMYLCASSFSPRSAQETQYFGPGTRLLVL.

This clonotype was detected ten times or more. The J gene is TRBJ2-5, the V gene TRBV6-1; 9 bases are a match to TRBD2. The germline gives CDR1 MNHNS, CDR2 SASEGT. V gave up 5 bases and J gave up 4 bases; unmatched junction bases: 5. CDR3 size: 14 residues. The CDR3 region is CASSSISGRETQYF. The CDR3 region has the DNA TGTGCCAGCAGTTCAATTAGCGGGAGAGAGACCCAGTACTTC.

This clonotype occurred many times. The V and J genes are TRBV6-1 and TRBJ1-1; 11 nucleotides align to TRBD1. This CDR3 has 14 amino acids. The germline CDR1 and CDR2 sequences are MNHNS and SASEGT. V shed 7 bases and J 5 bases; nucleotides not matched to a gene: 6. The CDR3 bases are TGTGCCAGCATCTGGGACAGGGGGAGGACTGAAGCTTTCTTT. Translated: CASIWDRGRTEAFF.

This clonotype showed up just a few times. A read error may produce the germline difference seen at one junction end. The chain combines TRBV11-1 with TRBJ1-5, with unresolved D. CDR1 is SGHAT, CDR2 FQDESV, per germline (reference sequence). The CDR3 has 13 residues. CDR3 bases: TGTGCCAGCAGCTTAGGGACGGCCCAGCCCCGGCATTTT. It codes for CASSLGTAQPRHF.

This clonotype was seen ten or more times. The genes are TRBV7-2 and TRBJ2-1; D is unresolved. The CDR3 is 15 residues long. The germline gives CDR1 SGHTA, CDR2 FQGNSA. V was pared by 5 bases and J by 8 bases, with 19 bases between. CDR3 nucleotide sequence: TGTGCCAGCAGCCTCGATCCTTGGGGTGGCGATGAGCAGTTCTTC. This encodes CASSLDPWGGDEQFF.

This clonotype was counted between two and nine times. CDR3 nucleotides: TGTGCCAGCAGTAACCACTGGGGCAATCAGCCCCAGCATTTT. It specifies CASSNHWGNQPQHF. V usage is TRBV5-6 and J usage is TRBJ1-5; no firm D call. Germline V gene sequence: CDR1 SGHDT, CDR2 YYEEEE. The CDR3 totals 14 residues. Trimming removed 5 bases from V and 2 bases from J, with 11 bases in between.

This clonotype came up a few times. J is TRBJ1-5 and V is TRBV18, with D uncertain. The length of the CDR3 is 13 residues. In germline, CDR1 is KGHSH, CDR2 LQKENI. V was cut by 5 bases and J by 6 bases, with 11 bases left in between. The CDR3 DNA sequence: TGTGCCAGCTCATCCGGGGTTCGTCAGCCCCAGCATTTT. This gives the protein CASSSGVRQPQHF.

This chain links TRBV18 with TRBJ1-4; D gene uncertain. CDR3 length: 13 amino acids. Germline loops: CDR1 KGHSH, CDR2 LQKENI. Between the trimmed V and J ends, which lost 1 base and 8 bases, there was a span of 8 bases. This chain's CDR3 is CASSPQMGEKLFF. For the CDR3, the DNA is TGTGCCAGCTCACCACAGATGGGGGAAAAACTGTTTTTT.

This clonotype occurred many times. The chain uses TRBV2 and TRBJ2-3; perhaps D is TRBD1 or TRBD2 (5 bases each). This CDR3 contains 14 residues. Trimming removed 3 bases at V and 4 bases at J, with 11 bases between. Germline CDR1 SNHLY, CDR2 FYNNEI. The CDR3 DNA reads TGTGCCAGCAGTGATGGTAGGGGACCAGATACGCAGTATTTT. Translation gives CASSDGRGPDTQYF.

This clonotype was counted many times. The chain recombines TRBV3-1 with TRBJ1-2, with D possibly TRBD1 on 6 matching bases. V shed 4 bases and J shed 7 bases, with 16 bases lying between them. The V gene's germline CDR1 is LGHDT and CDR2 YNNKEL (reference sequence). The CDR3 totals 14 residues. The CDR3 sequence: CASSPETGIGGYTF. CDR3 nucleotide sequence: TGTGCCAGCAGCCCCGAAACAGGGATAGGTGGCTACACCTTC.

This clonotype turned up a few times. This chain joins TRBV19 and TRBJ1-5; TRBD1 is a possible D gene (6 bases). The CDR3 is made up of 15 amino acids. Germline assignment: CDR1 LNHDA and CDR2 SQIVND (reference sequence). V dropped 6 bases and J dropped 0 bases, with 12 bases sitting between them. Here the CDR3 reads CASRANRDSNQPQHF. The CDR3 DNA reads TGTGCCAGTAGGGCAAACAGGGATAGCAATCAGCCCCAGCATTTT.

This chain links TRBV9 with TRBJ2-1; D perhaps matches TRBD1 (5 bases). The V end was cut by 1 base, the J end by 9 bases, with 14 bases between. The CDR3 length is 14 residues. CDR1 is SGDLS and CDR2 is YYNGEE in the germline V gene. The CDR3 loop is CASSVRTFSGEQFF. The CDR3 nucleotides are TGTGCCAGCAGCGTAAGGACATTCTCGGGTGAGCAGTTCTTC.